This T cell receptor beta chain was obtained from a study of regulatory T cells in long-lasting Graves disease. This CDR3 has 16 residues. V gave up 7 bases and J gave up 1 base, with 16 bases separating them. Both iRepertoire HTBI primers and Arm-PCR of CDR3 regions were used to build the TCR beta libraries. TCRdb re-called the multiplex PCR reads through MiXCR, storing one row per CDR3 protein. The repertoire holds fewer than 550,000 distinct CDR3 sequences, with about 16% as singletons. General study results and limits: Patients whose Graves' disease persisted exhibited lower TCR diversity than those newly diagnosed.

Sample time point: newly diagnosed GD, antithyroid drugs for less than 3 months. Construction of the TCR library relied on RNA isolated from PBMCs. This clonotype was recorded a few times. Its antigen is unknown. These records were also assigned to another study, of T cells in Graves' hyperthyroidism and ophthalmopathy. As reported in that work: These patients, aged 18 to 65, had recently diagnosed hyperthyroidism lasting under 2 months. Exclusion criteria comprised uncontrolled infection, other autoimmune disease, pregnancy or lactation.

This chain joins TRBV12-3 or TRBV12-4 and TRBJ2-2, with D unclear. The sequenced sample was peripheral blood mononuclear cells (PBMCs), obtained at new diagnosis, from a patient treated with antithyroid drugs. This receptor was identified in a woman aged 35 to 59 with Graves disease. Here the CDR3 DNA reads TGTGCCAGCACCCCTGACGCAGCGTTGAACACCGGGGAGCTGTTTTTT. Amino acids: CASTPDAALNTGELFF.